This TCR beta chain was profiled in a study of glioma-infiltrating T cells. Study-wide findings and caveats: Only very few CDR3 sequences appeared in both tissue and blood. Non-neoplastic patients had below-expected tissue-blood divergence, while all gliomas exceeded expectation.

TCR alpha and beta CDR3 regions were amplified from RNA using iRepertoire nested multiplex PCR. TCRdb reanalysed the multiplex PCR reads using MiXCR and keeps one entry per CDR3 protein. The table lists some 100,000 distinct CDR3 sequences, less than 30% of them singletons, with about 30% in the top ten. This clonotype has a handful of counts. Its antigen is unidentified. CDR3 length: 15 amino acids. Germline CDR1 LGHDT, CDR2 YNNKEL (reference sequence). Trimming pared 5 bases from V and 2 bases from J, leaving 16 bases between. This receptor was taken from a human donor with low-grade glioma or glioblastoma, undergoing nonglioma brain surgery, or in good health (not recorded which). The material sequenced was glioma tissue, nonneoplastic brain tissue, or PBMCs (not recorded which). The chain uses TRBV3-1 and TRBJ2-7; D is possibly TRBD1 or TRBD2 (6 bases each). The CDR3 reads CASSTGTPGAYEQYF. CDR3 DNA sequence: TGTGCCAGCAGCACCGGGACACCGGGGGCCTACGAGCAGTACTTC.